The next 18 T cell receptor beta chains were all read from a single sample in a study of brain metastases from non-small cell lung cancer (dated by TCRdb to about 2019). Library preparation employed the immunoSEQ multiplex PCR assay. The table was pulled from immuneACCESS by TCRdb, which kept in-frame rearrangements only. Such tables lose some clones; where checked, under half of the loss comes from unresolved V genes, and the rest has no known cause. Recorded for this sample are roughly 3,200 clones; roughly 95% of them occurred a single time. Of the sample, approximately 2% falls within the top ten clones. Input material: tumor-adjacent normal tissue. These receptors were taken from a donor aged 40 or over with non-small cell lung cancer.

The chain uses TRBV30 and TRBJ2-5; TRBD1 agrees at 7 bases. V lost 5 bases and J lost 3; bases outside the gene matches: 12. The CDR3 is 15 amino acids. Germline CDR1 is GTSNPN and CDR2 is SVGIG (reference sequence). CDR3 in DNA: TGTGCCTGGCAACTAGGCCGGACAGGAGAAGAGACCCAGTACTTC. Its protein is CAWQLGRTGEETQYF. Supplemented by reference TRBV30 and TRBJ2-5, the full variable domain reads SQTIHQWPATLVQPVGSPLSLECTVEGTSNPNLYWYRQAAGRGLQLLFYSVGIGQISSEVPQNLSASRPQDRQFILSSKKLLLSDSGFYLCAWQLGRTGEETQYFGPGTRLLVL.

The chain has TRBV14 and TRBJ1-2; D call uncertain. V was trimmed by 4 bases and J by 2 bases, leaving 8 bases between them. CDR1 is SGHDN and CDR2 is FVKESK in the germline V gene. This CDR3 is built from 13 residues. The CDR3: CASSPDENYGYTF. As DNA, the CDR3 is TGTGCCAGCAGCCCGGACGAGAACTATGGCTACACCTTC. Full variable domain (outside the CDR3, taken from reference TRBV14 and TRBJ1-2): EAGVTQFPSHSVIEKGQTVTLRCDPISGHDNLYWYRRVMGKEIKFLLHFVKESKQDESGMPNNRFLAERTGGTYSTLKVQPAELEDSGVYFCASSPDENYGYTFGSGTRLTVV.

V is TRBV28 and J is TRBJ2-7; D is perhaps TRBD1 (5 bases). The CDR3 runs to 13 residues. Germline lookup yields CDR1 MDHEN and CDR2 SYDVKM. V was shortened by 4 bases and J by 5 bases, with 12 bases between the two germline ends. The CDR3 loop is CASSSGFVNEQYF. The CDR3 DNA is TGTGCCAGCAGTTCAGGGTTTGTTAACGAGCAGTACTTC.

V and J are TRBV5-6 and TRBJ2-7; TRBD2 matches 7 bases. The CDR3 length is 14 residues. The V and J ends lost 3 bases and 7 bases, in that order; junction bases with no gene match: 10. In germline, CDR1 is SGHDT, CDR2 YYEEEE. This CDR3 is CASSSAGRSMEQYF. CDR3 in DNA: TGTGCCAGCAGCTCTGCCGGGAGGAGCATGGAGCAGTACTTC.

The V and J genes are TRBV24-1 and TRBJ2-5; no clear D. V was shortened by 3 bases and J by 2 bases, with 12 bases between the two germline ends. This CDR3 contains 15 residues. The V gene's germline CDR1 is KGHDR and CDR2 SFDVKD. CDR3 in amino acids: CATSDPGSKQETQYF. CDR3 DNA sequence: TGTGCCACCAGTGATCCCGGTTCAAAGCAAGAGACCCAGTACTTC.

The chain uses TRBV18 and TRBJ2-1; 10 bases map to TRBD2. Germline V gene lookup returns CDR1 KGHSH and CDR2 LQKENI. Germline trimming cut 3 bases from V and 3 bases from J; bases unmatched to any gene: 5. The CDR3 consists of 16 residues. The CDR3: CASSPTGTSVYNEQFF. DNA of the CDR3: TGTGCCAGCTCACCCACCGGGACTAGCGTCTACAATGAGCAGTTCTTC.

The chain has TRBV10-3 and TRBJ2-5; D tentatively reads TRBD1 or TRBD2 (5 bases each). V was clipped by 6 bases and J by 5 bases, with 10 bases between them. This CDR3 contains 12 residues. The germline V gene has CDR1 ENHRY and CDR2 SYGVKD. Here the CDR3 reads CAISREGETQYF. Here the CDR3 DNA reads TGTGCCATCAGCCGCGAGGGGGAGACCCAGTACTTC.

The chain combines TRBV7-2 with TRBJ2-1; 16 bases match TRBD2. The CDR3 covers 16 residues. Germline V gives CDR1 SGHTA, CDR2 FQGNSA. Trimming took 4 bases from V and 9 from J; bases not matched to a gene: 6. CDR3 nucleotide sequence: TGTGCCAGCAGCTCTCCGGGACTAGCGGGGGGGCGTGAGCAGTTCTTC. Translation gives CASSSPGLAGGREQFF.

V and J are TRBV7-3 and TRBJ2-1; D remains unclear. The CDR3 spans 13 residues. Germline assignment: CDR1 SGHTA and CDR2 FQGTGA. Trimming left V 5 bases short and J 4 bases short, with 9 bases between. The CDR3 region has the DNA TGTGCCAGCAGCCCCGACCTATACAATGAGCAGTTCTTC. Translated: CASSPDLYNEQFF.

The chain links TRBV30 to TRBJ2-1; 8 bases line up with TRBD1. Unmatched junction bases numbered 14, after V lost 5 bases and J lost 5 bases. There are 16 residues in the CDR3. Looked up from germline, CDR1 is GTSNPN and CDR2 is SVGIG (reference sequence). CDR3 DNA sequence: TGTGCCTGGGGGCGTCTACCGGGACAGGTAAACAATGAGCAGTTCTTC. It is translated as CAWGRLPGQVNNEQFF.

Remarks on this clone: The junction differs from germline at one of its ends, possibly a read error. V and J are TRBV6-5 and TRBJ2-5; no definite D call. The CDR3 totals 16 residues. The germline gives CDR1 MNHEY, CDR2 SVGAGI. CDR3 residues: CVSSYSRWVRQETQYF. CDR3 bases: TGTGTCAGCAGTTACTCGAGATGGGTGCGGCAAGAGACCCAGTACTTC.

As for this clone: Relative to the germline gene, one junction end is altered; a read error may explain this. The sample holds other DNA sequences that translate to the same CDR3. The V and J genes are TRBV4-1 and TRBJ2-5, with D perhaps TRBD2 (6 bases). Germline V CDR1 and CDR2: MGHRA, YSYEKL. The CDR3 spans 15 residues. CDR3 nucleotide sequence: TGCGCCAGCAGCCTACTAGCAGGAGAACAAGAGACCCAATACTTC. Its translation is CASSLLAGEQETQYF.

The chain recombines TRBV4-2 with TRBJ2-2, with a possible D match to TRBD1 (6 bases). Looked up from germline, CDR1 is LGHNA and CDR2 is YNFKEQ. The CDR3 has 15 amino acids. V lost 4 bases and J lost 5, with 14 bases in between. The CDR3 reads CASSRGQDGTGELFF. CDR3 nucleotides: TGTGCCAGCAGCCGGGGACAAGATGGAACCGGGGAGCTGTTTTTT.

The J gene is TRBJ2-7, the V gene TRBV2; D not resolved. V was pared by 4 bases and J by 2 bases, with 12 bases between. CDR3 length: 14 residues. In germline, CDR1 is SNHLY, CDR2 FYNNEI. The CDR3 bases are TGTGCCAGCAGTGGTGGCGGAAACCCCTACGAGCAGTACTTC. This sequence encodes CASSGGGNPYEQYF.

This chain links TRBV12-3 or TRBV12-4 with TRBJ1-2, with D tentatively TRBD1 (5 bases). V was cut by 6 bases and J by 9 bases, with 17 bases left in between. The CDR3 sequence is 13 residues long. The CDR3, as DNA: TGTGCCAGCAGCCCCACAGGCACCGTGCGCTACACCTTC. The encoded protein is CASSPTGTVRYTF.

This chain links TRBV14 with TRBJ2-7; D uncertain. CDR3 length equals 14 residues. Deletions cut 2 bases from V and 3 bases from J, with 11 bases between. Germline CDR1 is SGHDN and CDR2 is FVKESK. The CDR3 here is CASSQRQNFYEQYF. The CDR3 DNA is TGTGCCAGCAGCCAACGCCAGAATTTCTACGAGCAGTACTTC.

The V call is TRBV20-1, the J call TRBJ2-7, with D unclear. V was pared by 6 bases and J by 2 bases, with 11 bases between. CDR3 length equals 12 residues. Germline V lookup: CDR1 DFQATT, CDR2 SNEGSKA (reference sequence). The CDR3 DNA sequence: TGCAGTGCCAGTCCAGAAACCTACGAGCAGTACTTC. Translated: CSASPETYEQYF.

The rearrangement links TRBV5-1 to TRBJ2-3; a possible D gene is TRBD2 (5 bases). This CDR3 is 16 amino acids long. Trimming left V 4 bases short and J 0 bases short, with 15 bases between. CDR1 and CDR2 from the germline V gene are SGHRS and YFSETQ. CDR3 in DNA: TGCGCCAGCAGCCCCCCCGGGATCCCGAGCACAGATACGCAGTATTTT. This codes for CASSPPGIPSTDTQYF. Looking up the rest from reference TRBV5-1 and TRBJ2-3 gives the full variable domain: KAGVTQTPRYLIKTRGQQVTLSCSPISGHRSVSWYQQTPGQGLQFLFEYFSETQRNKGNFPGRFSGRQFSNSRSEMNVSTLELGDSALYLCASSPPGIPSTDTQYFGPGTRLTVL.